A single T cell receptor (beta chain) is shown here with its context. The antigen remains unidentified. CDR3 length: 17 amino acids. Looked up from germline, CDR1 is SGHVS and CDR2 is FQNEAQ. V lost 5 bases to trimming and J lost 6 bases; unmatched junction nucleotides: 17. This entry comes from a study of T-cell reconstitution after alpha-beta-depleted transplantation in children. Regarding the study as a whole: Newly made T cells mostly supplied T-cell counts and diversity one year after transplant. Reportedly, only several hundred clones from non-depleted graft cells drove alpha-beta T-cell counts at about two months.

Construction of the TCRbeta library involved unique molecular identifiers. TCRdb reprocessed the PCR reads with MiXCR, giving one entry per CDR3 protein. The table lists over 400,000 distinct CDR3 sequences, around 46% of them singletons. The rearrangement links TRBV7-8 to TRBJ2-7; the match to TRBD1 covers 9 bases. The sample in question was PBMCs, obtained before TCRalphabeta/CD19-depleted stem cell transplant. The sequence came from a girl aged 2 to 9 with aplastic anemia, due to receive a stem cell transplant. DNA of the CDR3: TGTGCCAGCAGCCCCCGAAATAGGGGACAGGGTGTGGTCGAGCAGTACTTC. The encoded protein is CASSPRNRGQGVVEQYF. The variable domain in full, completed from reference TRBV7-8 and TRBJ2-7, reads GAGVSQSPRYKVAKRGQDVALRCDPISGHVSLFWYQQALGQGPEFLTYFQNEAQLDKSGLPSDRFFAERPEGSVSTLKIQRTQQEDSAVYLCASSPRNRGQGVVEQYFGPGTRLTVT.